This TCR beta chain was sequenced for a study of blood T cell repertoires in COVID-19. The length of the CDR3 is 12 residues. CDR1 is LNHDA and CDR2 is SQIVND in the germline V gene (reference sequence). Trimming left V 10 bases short and J 7 bases short, with 13 bases between. Produced via immunoSEQ multiplex PCR; TCRdb's table is partial and in-frame only. The sample has approximately 65,000 clones, about 74% seen once. The receptor was isolated from a human donor in a cohort sampled during active COVID-19. The gene calls are TRBV19 and TRBJ2-2, with D hard to call. The material sequenced was peripheral blood. DNA for the CDR3: TGTGCCACCACAGAGATCGACGGGGAGCTGTTTTTT. Translated, it gives CATTEIDGELFF.